This T cell receptor (beta chain) originates from a study of glioma-infiltrating T cells (dated by TCRdb to about 2016). As for the study more broadly: Glioma tissue, non-neoplastic brain tissue and matched peripheral blood mononuclear cells were used as sources from which TCR alpha- and beta-chain repertoires were sequenced. To measure divergence between tissue and blood T-cell populations, each tissue-infiltrating repertoire was compared with the peripheral blood repertoire of the same patient. Three low-grade glioma patients, 7 or 8 primary glioblastoma patients and three non-glioma patients contributing non-neoplastic brain tissue were included in the paired cohort.

The CDR3 has 14 amino acids, counting the end cysteine and phenylalanine. Only the CDR3 DNA is retained, 42 bases long and in frame from the first base. Looking up the germline V gene yields CDR1 SNHLY and CDR2 FYNNEI. Trimming costs V 1 base and J 5 bases, and their ends lie 12 bases apart. The iRepertoire nested amplicon-rescue multiplex PCR (arm-PCR) platform was used to amplify TCR alpha and beta CDR3 regions from RNA. The input for one-step reverse transcription and amplification was about 95-450 ng of either tissue mRNA or PBMC total RNA. Following bead purification, Illumina adapters were added through a secondary multiplex PCR, and the libraries were then gel-purified between 200 and 400 bp. The libraries contained internal 6-nucleotide barcodes that were used for demultiplexing. The libraries were sequenced on an Illumina MiSeq using 2x220 or 2x250 nucleotide paired-end reads. The original pipeline was this. FLASH 1.2.11 was used to merge paired reads, and BWA-MEM then aligned the reads to the GRCh37 human genome before TRA and TRB reads were extracted. For V and J assignment, an IMGT-derived reference of cassette sequences and CDR3 motifs that included pseudogenes was used. Reads were translated in three frames, and productive CDR3s were defined by a C…FGXG motif without stop codons. A clonotype was defined as a unique combination of a V-J cassette pair and a CDR3 amino acid sequence. Reads were filtered by Hamming distance, with the threshold set by the sequence error rate of each sample in mapped regions. The public sequencing data were trimmed at Q25 with fastp and processed into clonotypes with MiXCR by TCRdb, which kept only in-frame beta chains. Each entry merges the rows of one CDR3 protein and shows their most common DNA and genes. TCRdb, rather than the study authors, made the V and J calls. Here the sample has under 200,000 distinct CDR3 sequences; around 42% occur a single time. Of the sample, about 5.2% falls within the top ten clones.

A word on this clonotype: Its antigen remains undetermined. There are no base qualities to consult, and no much larger clone falls within one base.

Study-level results and caveats: Very few CDR3 sequences were found to be shared between tissue and blood, and this scarcity was attributed to high CDR3 diversity and limited sampling. The group comparisons were based on small numbers of patients: three non-neoplastic, three low-grade glioma and seven or eight glioblastoma patients. VJ-independent divergence between tissue and blood was found to be below expectation in non-neoplastic patients but above expectation in all gliomas, particularly low-grade gliomas.

The sequenced sample was glioma tissue, nonneoplastic brain tissue, or PBMCs (not recorded which). This receptor chain uses TRBV2 and TRBJ2-7, with the D gene not clear enough to name. The sequence was collected from a human donor with low-grade glioma or glioblastoma, undergoing nonglioma brain surgery, or in good health (not recorded which). The DNA sequence is given as TGTGCCAGCAGTGAAGGTAGAAGCGTCGACGAGCAGTACTTC. Translated, it gives CASSEGRSVDEQYF.